The sequence of this T cell receptor (beta chain) was determined in a study of blood T cell repertoires in COVID-19 (dated by TCRdb to the early 2020s). About the full investigation: Collaborator samples came from the United States, Italy and Spain and covered acute and convalescent phases of COVID-19. Where available, HLA class I and class II types were obtained from metadata supplied by the sample provider rather than from assay-based typing. Samples were obtained from the ongoing ImmuneRACE study (first 160 participants) and from 950 to 1,500 subjects provided by 6 global collaborators. The repertoires were released in a freely available public database meant as a resource for research on the immune response to SARS-CoV-2. The material from the prospective study consisted of cDNA or gDNA derived from T cells, B-cell-depleted T cells, or PBMCs. Subjects who had been exposed to COVID-19, were actively infected with it, or had recovered from it provided the deeply sampled blood TCRbeta repertoires that made up the dataset. A de-identified subject ID, COVID-19 status, age in years and sex were almost always included in the sample metadata. On the study overall, not on this receptor specifically: Clinical and demographic metadata were provided uncurated, with the amount varying by source and participant.

As for this clone: This clone's antigen is unknown. There are no base qualities to consult, and no much larger clone falls within one base.

Whole blood was collected in K2EDTA tubes by collaborating institutions according to the institutions' own protocols. For TCRbeta analysis, collaborators shipped samples in one of three forms: frozen whole blood, isolated PBMCs, or DNA extracted from either of those sample types. Spanning cysteine to phenylalanine, the CDR3 consists of 15 amino acids. The CDR3 DNA has 45 bases and is translated from base 1. Compared with germline, V lacks 3 bases and J lacks 6 bases; bases without a gene match: 8. The germline V gene yields KGHSH for CDR1 and LQKENI for CDR2. TCRbeta CDR3 regions were amplified from genomic DNA using the immunoSEQ Assay, a bias-controlled multiplex PCR. On the study's bioinformatics: Nucleated cell counts per sample were estimated from amplification of reference gene primers within the assay. Sequence reads were collapsed and filtered to measure the absolute abundance of every unique TCRbeta CDR3 rearrangement. For each sample, productive Simpson clonality was calculated as the square root of Simpson's diversity index across productive rearrangements. TCRdb's version of the immuneACCESS table is confined to in-frame rearrangements and falls short of the full clone set. An unresolved V gene accounts for under half of the shortfall where checked; the remainder is of unknown origin. V, J and clone size are taken as reported in that table, and D and trimming were inferred from the DNA itself. Counted in this sample were 60,000 to 95,000 clones; 90% to 95% of them appeared once. 5.8% of the sample rests with the top ten.

The sample was peripheral blood. This receptor chain uses TRBV18 and TRBJ2-1, and 7 bases in between align with TRBD1. The receptor comes from a human donor in a cohort sampled during active COVID-19. The DNA sequence follows: TGTGCCAGCTCACCGTCCCAGACAGGGATCAATGAGCAGTTCTTC. This is translated as CASSPSQTGINEQFF.